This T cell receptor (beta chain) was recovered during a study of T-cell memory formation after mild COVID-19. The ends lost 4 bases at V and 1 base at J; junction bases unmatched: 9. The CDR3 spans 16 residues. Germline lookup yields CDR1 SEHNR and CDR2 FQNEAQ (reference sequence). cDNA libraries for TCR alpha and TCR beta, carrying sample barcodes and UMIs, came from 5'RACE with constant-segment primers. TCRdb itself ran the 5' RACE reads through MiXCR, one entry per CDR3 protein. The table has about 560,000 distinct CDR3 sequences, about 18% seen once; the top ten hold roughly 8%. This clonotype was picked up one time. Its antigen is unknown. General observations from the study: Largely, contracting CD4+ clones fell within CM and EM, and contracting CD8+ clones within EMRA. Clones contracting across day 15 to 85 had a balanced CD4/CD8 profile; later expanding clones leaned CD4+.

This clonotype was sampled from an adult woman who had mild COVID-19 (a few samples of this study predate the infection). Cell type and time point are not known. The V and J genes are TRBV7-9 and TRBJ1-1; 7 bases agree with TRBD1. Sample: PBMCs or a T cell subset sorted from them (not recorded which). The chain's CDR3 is CASSSPGGQRNTEAFF. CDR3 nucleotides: TGTGCCAGCAGCTCCCCAGGGGGACAGAGGAACACTGAAGCTTTCTTT. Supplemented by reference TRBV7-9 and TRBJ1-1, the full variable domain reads DTGVSQNPRHKITKRGQNVTFRCDPISEHNRLYWYRQTLGQGPEFLTYFQNEAQLEKSRLLSDRFSAERPKGSFSTLEIQRTEQGDSAMYLCASSSPGGQRNTEAFFGQGTRLTVV.